The T cell receptor beta chain under discussion was sequenced for a study of cytomegalovirus exposure and HLA in healthy donors. CDR1 and CDR2 from the germline V gene are SGHTA and FQGTGA. The CDR3 sequence is 21 residues long. V gave up 6 bases and J gave up 0 bases; unmatched junction bases: 23. The PCR contained 60 Vbeta and 13 Jbeta primers. The method was immunoSEQ multiplex PCR; TCRdb's version includes in-frame clones alone and lacks a portion of them. The profile covers 100,000 to 150,000 clones, with 65% to 90% appearing a single time and roughly 2.5% taken by the ten largest. V usage is TRBV7-3 and J usage is TRBJ2-4, with TRBD2 identical over 7 bases. Sequences were obtained from PBMCs. The source of this sequence is a man aged 45-65 years in good health and CMV-seronegative. This CDR3 reads CASSPLVVHQRGHRAKNIQYF. Here the CDR3 DNA reads TGTGCCAGCAGTCCCCTCGTCGTTCACCAGCGGGGTCACCGAGCCAAAAACATTCAGTACTTC.